This T cell receptor (beta chain) is drawn from a study of CXCR3-negative and CXCR3-positive naive CD8 T cells (dated by TCRdb to about 2019). Context from the whole study: In total, some 130 million TRB reads were obtained, corresponding to roughly 1.5 +/- 0.3 million reads per library. Diversity and physicochemical repertoire analyses covered under twelve donors pooled from two independent experiments. Naive subsets from a handful of donors and memory cells from 3 donors were included in the TRBV-TRBJ cluster analysis.

The germline V gene gives CDR1 as SGDLS and CDR2 as YYNGEE. From cysteine to phenylalanine, the CDR3 is 15 amino acids long. There is no recorded DNA. Each CD8+ T cell subset was flow-sorted in triplicate, and some 310,000 cells per subset were placed directly into RLT lysis buffer. To keep memory contaminants out, a stringent definition of naive CD8+ T cells was applied: CD45RO-CCR7+CD27+CD95-. Peripheral blood mononuclear cells were isolated from buffy coats using standard density gradient centrifugation. A FACSAria III was used to flow-sort naive CXCR3-negative and CXCR3-positive CD8+ T cells. An RNeasy Mini Kit was used to extract total RNA from the sorted cells. The sequencer was a NextSeq 550. The Human TCR Profiling Kit (MiLaboratory) was used to make UMI-labeled 5' RACE TRB cDNA libraries. The full amount of extracted RNA was used for cDNA synthesis, and the full amount of resulting cDNA was used for PCR amplification. Libraries were prepared in parallel with an identical number of PCR cycles. In the authors' own workflow: With a requirement of at least two reads per UMI, MIGEC and MiXCR extracted about 49,000 +/- 11,000 unique UMI-labeled TRB cDNA molecules per library. On average, each library contained roughly 40,000 +/- 10,000 functional in-frame TRB CDR3 nucleotide clonotypes without stop codons. After each sample was downsampled to 5000 UMI-labeled TRB molecules, VDJtools was used to calculate diversity metrics such as normalized Shannon-Wiener and Chao1. For the central five CDR3 residues, VDJtools calculated physicochemical properties weighted by clonotype size, namely interaction energy, strength, volume and Kidera factor 4. TCRdb reprocessed the reads, and each CDR3 protein sequence is entered once, without DNA. The authors' filters were not applied to this entry. This sample's table lists more than 100,000 distinct CDR3 sequences. The ten largest clones capture 0.41% of the sample.

Broader findings and caveats from the paper: Within the same donor, TRBV-TRBJ usage looked similar between naive CXCR3-negative and CXCR3-positive cells, but memory cells had distinct patterns. Because CXCR3 expression was partially decreased after cryopreservation, freshly isolated PBMCs were used for most assays. Because surface CD5, which is linked to self-reactivity in mice, was comparable between the naive subsets, TCR interaction strength was also inferred from TRB CDR3 physicochemical properties. Compared with CXCR3-negative naive cells, CXCR3-positive naive cells had TRB CDR3s with higher hydrophobicity (lower Kidera factor 4), lower energy, and higher strength and volume indices. Both naive subsets had comparably high repertoire diversity, while memory CD8+ T cells had much lower repertoire diversity.

In regard to this clonotype: What this receptor recognizes is not known.

What was sequenced was naive CXCR3+ CD8+ T cells from blood. Taken with the paper, the label for cell subset or site translates to: CD45RO-CCR7+CD27+CD95- naive CD8+ T cells expressing CXCR3 (TNR3+). Here the chain combines TRBV9 and TRBJ2-1; checking the TCRdb D call of TRBD1 is not possible without DNA. The receptor was derived from a human donor in good health. Some clones in this sample may be carry-over from other donors' samples. The CDR3 has the sequence CASSALGQGNNEQFF.